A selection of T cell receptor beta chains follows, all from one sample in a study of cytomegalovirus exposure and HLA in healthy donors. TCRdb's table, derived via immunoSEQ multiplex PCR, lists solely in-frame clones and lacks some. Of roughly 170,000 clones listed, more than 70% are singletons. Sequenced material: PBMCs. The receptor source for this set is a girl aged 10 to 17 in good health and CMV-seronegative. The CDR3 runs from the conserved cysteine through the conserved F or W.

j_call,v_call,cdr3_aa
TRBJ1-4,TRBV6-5,CASSSPGQGNEKLFF
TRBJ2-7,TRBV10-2,CASSVQGSYEQYF
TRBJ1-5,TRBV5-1,CASVPDRGREPNQPQHF
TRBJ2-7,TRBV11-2,CASSVFRGSYEQYF
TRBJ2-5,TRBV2,CASSGGGGLQETQYF
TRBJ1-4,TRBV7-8,CASSLAPREEKLFF
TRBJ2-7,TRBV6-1,CASKPGTGAAAEQYF
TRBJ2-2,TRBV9,CASSLTSGGPLTGELFF
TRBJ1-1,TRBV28,CASSLQGITEAFF
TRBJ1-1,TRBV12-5,CASGPQGIEAFF
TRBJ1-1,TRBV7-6,CASSKPGQGAEAFF
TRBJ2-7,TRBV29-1,CSAVGDRGYEQYF
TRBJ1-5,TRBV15,CATSSVEGPPQHF
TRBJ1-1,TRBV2,CASSGPQGGTEAFF
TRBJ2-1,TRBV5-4,CASSLTVSEQFF
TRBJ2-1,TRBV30,CSYSWGDEQFF
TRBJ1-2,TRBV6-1,CASRWTLAGGYTF
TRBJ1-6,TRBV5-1,CASSPGTDTSPLHF
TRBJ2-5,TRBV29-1,CSVNRVGETQYF
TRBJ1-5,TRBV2,CASSGLPGQLISNQPQHF
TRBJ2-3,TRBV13,CASRRSGGATDTQYF
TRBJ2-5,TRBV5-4,CASSPVPGLHLYQETQYF
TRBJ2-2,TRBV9,CASSPGDTQYGELFF
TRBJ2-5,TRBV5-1,CASSFDRGQGETQYF
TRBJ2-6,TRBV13,CAGRTGGSGANVLTF
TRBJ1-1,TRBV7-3,CASSLGGQNTEAFF
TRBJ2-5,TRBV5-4,CASSLDSETQYF
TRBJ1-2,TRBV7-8,CASSVSRDRSYTDRYGYTF
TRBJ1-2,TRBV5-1,CASSYYTDGYTF
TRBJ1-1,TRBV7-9,CASSLDQGTTEAFF
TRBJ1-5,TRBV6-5,CASSDSARPQHF
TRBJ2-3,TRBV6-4,CASSSRGGYTDTQYF
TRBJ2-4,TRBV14,CASSPTSGQGLAKNIQYF
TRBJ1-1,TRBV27,CASSLNGGGGPAFF
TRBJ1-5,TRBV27,CASRLTGNQPQHF
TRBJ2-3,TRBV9,CASSPHLGDTQYF
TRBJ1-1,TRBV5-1,CASSPAGMNTEAFF
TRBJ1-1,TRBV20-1,CSVSGRTEAFF
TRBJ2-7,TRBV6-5,CASSRSSYEQYF
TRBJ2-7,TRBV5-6,CASSWATYEQYF